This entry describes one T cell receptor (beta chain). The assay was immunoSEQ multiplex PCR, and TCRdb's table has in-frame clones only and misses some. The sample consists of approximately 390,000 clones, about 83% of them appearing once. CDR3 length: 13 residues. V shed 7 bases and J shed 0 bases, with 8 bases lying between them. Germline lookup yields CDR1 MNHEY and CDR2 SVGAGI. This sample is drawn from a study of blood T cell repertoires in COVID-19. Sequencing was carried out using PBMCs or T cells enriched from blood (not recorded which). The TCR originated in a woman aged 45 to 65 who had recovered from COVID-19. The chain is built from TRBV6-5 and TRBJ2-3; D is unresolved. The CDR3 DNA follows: TGTGCCAGCACTGCGGTGAGCACAGATACGCAGTATTTT. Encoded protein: CASTAVSTDTQYF.